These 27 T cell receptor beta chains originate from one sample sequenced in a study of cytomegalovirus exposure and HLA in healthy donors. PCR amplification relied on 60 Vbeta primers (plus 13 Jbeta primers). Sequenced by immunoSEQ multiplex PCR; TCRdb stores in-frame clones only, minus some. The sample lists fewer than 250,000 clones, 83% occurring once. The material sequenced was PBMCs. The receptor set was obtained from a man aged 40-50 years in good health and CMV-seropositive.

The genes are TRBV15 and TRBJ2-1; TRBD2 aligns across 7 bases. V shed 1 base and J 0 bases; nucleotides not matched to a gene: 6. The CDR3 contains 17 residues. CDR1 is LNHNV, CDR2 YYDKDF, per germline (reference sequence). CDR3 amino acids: CATSRGGAGSSYNEQFF. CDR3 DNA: TGTGCCACCAGCAGAGGCGGAGCGGGGAGCTCCTACAATGAGCAGTTCTTC.

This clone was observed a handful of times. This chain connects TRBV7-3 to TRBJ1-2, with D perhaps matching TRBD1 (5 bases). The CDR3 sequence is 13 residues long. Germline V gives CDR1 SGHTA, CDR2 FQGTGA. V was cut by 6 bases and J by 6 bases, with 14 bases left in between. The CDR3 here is CASSQGAGNGYTF. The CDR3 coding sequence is TGTGCCAGCAGTCAAGGGGCAGGGAATGGCTACACCTTC.

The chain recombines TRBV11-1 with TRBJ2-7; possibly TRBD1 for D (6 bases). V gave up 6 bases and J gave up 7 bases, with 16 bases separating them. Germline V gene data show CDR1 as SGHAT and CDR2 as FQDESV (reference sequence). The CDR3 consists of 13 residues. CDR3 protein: CASSSETGTEQYF. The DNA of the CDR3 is TGTGCCAGCAGTTCCGAGACAGGAACTGAGCAGTACTTC. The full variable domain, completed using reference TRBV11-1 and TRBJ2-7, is EAEVAQSPRYKITEKSQAVAFWCDPISGHATLYWYRQILGQGPELLVQFQDESVVDDSQLPKDRFSAERLKGVDSTLKIQPAELGDSAMYLCASSSETGTEQYFGPGTRLTVT.

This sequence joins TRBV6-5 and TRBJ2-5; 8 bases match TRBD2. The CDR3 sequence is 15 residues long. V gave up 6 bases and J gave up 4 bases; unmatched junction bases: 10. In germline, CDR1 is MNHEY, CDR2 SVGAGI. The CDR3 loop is CASSPGTSRRETQYF. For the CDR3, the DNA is TGTGCCAGCAGCCCCGGGACTAGTCGTCGAGAGACCCAGTACTTC.

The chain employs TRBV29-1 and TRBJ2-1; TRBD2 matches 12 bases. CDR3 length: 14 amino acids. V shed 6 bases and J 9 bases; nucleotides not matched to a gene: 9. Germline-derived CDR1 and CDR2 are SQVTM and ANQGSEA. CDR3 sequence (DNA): TGCAGCGTCGACCGACTAGCGGGAGACCCTGAGCAGTTCTTC. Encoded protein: CSVDRLAGDPEQFF.

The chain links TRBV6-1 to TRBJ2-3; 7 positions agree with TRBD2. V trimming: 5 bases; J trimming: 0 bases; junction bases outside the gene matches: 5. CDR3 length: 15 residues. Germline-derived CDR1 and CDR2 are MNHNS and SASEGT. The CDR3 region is CASSPLAASTDTQYF. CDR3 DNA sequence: TGTGCCAGCAGTCCCCTAGCGGCTAGCACAGATACGCAGTATTTT.

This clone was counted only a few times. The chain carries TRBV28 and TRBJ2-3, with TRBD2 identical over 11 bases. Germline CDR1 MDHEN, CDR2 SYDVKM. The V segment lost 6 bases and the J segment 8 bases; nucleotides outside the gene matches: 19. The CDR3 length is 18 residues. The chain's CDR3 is CASSLSTRLAGGRGTQYF. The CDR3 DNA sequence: TGTGCCAGCAGCCTATCCACGCGGCTAGCGGGAGGTAGGGGTACGCAGTATTTT.

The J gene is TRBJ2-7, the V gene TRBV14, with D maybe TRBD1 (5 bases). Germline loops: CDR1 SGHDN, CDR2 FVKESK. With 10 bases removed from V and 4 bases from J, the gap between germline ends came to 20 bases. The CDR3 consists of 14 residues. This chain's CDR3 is CATNIQGPPYEQYF. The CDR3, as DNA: TGTGCCACCAACATTCAGGGTCCCCCTTACGAGCAGTACTTC.

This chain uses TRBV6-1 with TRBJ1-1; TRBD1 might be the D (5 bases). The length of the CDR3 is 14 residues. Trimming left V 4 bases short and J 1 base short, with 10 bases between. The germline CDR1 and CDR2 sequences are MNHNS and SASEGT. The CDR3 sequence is CASSGGAWNTEAFF. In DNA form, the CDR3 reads TGTGCCAGCAGTGGTGGGGCTTGGAACACTGAAGCTTTCTTT.

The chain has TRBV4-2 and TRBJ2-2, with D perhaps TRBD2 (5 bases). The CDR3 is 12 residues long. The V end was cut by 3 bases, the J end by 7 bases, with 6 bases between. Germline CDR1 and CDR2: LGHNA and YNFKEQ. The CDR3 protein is CASSHGGGELFF. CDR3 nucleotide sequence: TGTGCCAGCAGCCATGGAGGCGGGGAGCTGTTTTTT.

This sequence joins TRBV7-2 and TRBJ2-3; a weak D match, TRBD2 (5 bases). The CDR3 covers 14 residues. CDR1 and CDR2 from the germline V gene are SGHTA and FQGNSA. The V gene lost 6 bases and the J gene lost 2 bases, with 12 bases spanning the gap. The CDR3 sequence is CASRLGATTDTQYF. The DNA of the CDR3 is TGTGCCAGCAGGCTGGGAGCCACCACAGATACGCAGTATTTT. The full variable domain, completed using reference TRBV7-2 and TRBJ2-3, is GAGVSQSPSNKVTEKGKDVELRCDPISGHTALYWYRQSLGQGLEFLIYFQGNSAPDKSGLPSDRFSAERTGGSVSTLTIQRTQQEDSAVYLCASRLGATTDTQYFGPGTRLTVL.

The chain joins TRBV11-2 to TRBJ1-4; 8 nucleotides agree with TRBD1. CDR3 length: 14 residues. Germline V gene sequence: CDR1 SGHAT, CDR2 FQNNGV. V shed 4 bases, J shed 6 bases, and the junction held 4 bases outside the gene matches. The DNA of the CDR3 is TGTGCCAGCAGCTATAGGACAGGGCATGAAAAACTGTTTTTT. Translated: CASSYRTGHEKLFF. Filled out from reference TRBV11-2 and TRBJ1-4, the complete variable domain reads EAGVAQSPRYKIIEKRQSVAFWCNPISGHATLYWYQQILGQGPKLLIQFQNNGVVDDSQLPKDRFSAERLKGVDSTLKIQPAKLEDSAVYLCASSYRTGHEKLFFGSGTQLSVL.

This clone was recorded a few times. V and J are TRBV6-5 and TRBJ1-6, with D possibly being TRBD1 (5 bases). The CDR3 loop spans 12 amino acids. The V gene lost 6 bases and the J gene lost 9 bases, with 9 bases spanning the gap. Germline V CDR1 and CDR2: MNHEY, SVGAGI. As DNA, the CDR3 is TGTGCCAGCAGCGACACAGGTTCACCCCTCCACTTT. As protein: CASSDTGSPLHF.

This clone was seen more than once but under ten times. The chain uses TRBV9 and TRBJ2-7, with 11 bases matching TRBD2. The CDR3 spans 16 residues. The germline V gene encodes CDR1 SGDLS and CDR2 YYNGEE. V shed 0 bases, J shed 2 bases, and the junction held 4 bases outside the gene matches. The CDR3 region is CASSVGVAGGTYEQYF. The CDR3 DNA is TGTGCCAGCAGCGTAGGAGTAGCGGGAGGGACCTACGAGCAGTACTTC.

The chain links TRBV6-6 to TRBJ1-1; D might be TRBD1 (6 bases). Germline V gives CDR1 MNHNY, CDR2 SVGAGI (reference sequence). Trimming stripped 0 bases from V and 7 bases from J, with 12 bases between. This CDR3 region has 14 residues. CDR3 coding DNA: TGTGCCAGCAGTTACTCGTACAGGGAATTTGAAGCTTTCTTT. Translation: CASSYSYREFEAFF.

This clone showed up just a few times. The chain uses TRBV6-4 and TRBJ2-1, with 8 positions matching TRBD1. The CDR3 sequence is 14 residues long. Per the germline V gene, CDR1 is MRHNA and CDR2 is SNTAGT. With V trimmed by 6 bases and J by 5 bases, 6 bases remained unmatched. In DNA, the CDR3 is TGTGCCAGCAGCCTCCGACAGGGGAACAATGAGCAGTTCTTC. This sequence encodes CASSLRQGNNEQFF.

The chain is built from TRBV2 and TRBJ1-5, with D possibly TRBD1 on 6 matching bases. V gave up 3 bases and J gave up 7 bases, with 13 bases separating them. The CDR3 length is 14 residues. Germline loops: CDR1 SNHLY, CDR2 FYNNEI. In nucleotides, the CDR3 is TGTGCCAGCAGTGAGCAGGGGCTGGGGCAGCCCCAGCATTTT. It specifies CASSEQGLGQPQHF.

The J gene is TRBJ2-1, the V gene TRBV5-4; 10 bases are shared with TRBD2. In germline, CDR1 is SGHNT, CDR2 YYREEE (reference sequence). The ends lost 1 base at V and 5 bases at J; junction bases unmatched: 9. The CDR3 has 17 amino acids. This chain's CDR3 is CASSLTGTGLADNEQFF. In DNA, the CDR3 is TGTGCCAGCAGCTTGACAGGGACTGGACTAGCGGACAATGAGCAGTTCTTC.

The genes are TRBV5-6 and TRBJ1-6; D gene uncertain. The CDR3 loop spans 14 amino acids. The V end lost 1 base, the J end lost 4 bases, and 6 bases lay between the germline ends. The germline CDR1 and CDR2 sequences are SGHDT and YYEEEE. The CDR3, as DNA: TGTGCCAGCAGCTTGCAACAGTATAATTCACCCCTCCACTTT. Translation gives CASSLQQYNSPLHF. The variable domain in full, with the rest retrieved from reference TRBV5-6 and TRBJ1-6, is DAGVTQSPTHLIKTRGQQVTLRCSPKSGHDTVSWYQQALGQGPQFIFQYYEEEERQRGNFPDRFSGHQFPNYSSELNVNALLLGDSALYLCASSLQQYNSPLHFGNGTRLTVT.

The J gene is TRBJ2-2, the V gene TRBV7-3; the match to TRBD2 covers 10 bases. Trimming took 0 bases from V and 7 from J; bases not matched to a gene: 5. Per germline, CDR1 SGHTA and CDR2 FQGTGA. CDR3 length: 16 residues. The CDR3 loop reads CASSLTGTSESGELFF. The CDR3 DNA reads TGTGCCAGCAGCTTAACCGGGACTAGCGAGAGCGGGGAGCTGTTTTTT.

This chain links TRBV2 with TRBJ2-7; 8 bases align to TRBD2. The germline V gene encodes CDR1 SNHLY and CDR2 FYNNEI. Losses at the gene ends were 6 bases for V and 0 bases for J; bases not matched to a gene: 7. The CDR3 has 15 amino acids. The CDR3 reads CASRGGRQFSYEQYF. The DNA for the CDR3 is TGTGCCAGCAGGGGCGGGAGGCAATTCTCCTACGAGCAGTACTTC. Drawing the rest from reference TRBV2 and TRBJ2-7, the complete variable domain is EPEVTQTPSHQVTQMGQEVILRCVPISNHLYFYWYRQILGQKVEFLVSFYNNEISEKSEIFDDQFSVERPDGSNFTLKIRSTKLEDSAMYFCASRGGRQFSYEQYFGPGTRLTVT.

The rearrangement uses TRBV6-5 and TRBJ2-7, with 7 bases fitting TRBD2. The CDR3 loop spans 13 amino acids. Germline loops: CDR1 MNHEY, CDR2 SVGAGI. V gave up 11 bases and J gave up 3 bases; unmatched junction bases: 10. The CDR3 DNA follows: TGTGCCTCCCGGGGGAGGGGTCTCTACGAGCAGTACTTC. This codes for CASRGRGLYEQYF.

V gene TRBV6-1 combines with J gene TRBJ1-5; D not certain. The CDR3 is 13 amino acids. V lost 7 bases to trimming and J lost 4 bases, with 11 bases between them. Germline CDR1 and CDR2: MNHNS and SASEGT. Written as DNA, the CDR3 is TGTGCCAGCAACCGGCAGACAAATCAGCCCCAGCATTTT. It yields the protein CASNRQTNQPQHF.

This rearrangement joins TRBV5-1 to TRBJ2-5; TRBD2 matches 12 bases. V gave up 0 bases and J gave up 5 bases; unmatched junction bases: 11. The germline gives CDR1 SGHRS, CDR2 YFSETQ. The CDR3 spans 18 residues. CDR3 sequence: CASSLAPSGRGSGETQYF. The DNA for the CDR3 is TGCGCCAGCAGCTTGGCCCCTAGCGGGAGGGGGTCCGGGGAGACCCAGTACTTC.

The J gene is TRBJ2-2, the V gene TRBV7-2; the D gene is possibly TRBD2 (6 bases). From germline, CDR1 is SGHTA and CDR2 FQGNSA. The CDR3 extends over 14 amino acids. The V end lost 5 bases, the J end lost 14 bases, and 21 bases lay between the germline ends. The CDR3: CASSRKTSLTALFF. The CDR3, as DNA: TGTGCCAGCAGCCGGAAAACTAGCTTAACGGCTCTGTTTTTT.

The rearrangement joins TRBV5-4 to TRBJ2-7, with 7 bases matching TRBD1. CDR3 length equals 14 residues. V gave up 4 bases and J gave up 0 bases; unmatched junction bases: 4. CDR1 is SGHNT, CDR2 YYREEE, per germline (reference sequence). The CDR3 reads CASSKDRISYEQYF. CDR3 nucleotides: TGTGCCAGCAGCAAGGACAGGATCTCCTACGAGCAGTACTTC.

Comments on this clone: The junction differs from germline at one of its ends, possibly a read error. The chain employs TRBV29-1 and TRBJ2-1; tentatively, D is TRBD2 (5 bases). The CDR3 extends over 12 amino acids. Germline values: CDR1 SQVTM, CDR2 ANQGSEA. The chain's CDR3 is CSVAPSDYDQFF. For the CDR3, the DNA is TGCAGCGTTGCTCCTAGTGACTATGATCAGTTCTTC.